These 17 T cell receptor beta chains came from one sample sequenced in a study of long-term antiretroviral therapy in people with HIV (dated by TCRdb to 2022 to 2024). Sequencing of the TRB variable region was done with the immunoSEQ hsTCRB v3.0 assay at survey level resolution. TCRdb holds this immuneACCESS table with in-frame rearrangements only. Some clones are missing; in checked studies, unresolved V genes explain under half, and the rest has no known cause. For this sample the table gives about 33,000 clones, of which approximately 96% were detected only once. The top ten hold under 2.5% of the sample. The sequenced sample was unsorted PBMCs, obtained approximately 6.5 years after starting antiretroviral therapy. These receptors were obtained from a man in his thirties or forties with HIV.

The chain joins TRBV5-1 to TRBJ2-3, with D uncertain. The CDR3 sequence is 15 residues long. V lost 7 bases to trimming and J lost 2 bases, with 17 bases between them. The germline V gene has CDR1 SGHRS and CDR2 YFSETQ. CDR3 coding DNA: TGCGCCAGCGCCCCCGACGGCGATCACACAGATACGCAGTATTTT. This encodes CASAPDGDHTDTQYF.

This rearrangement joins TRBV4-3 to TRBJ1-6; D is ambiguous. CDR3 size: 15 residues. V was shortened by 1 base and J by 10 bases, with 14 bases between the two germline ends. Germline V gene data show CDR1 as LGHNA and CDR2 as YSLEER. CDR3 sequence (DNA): TGCGCCAGCAGCCAAGGGTTCGCCGGTAGCTCACCCCTCCACTTT. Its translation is CASSQGFAGSSPLHF.

CDR3 in amino acids: CAISVLSGSYEQYF. The CDR3 DNA reads as TGTGCCATCAGTGTGCTTAGCGGGAGTTACGAGCAGTACTTC. This chain connects TRBV10-3 to TRBJ2-7, with TRBD2 matching over 9 bases. This CDR3 contains 14 residues. V lost 4 bases, J lost 4 bases, and 5 bases stayed unmatched. CDR1 and CDR2 from the germline V gene are ENHRY and SYGVKD.

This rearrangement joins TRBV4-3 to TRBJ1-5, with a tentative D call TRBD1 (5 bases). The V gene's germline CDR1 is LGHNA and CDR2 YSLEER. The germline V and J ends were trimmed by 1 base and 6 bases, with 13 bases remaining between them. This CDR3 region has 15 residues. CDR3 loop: CASSQVAGSAQPQHF. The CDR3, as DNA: TGCGCCAGCAGCCAAGTGGCAGGGTCGGCTCAGCCCCAGCATTTT.

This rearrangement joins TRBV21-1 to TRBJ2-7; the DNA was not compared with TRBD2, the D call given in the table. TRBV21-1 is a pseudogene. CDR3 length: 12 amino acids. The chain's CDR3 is CAINRDSYEQYF. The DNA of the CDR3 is TGTGCCATAAATCGGGACTCCTACGAGCAGTACTTC.

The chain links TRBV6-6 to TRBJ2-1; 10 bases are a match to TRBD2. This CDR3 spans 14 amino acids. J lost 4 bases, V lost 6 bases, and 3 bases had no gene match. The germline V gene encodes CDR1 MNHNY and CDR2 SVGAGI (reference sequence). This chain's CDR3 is CASSGLAVYNEQFF. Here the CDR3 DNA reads TGTGCCAGCAGCGGACTAGCGGTATACAATGAGCAGTTCTTC.

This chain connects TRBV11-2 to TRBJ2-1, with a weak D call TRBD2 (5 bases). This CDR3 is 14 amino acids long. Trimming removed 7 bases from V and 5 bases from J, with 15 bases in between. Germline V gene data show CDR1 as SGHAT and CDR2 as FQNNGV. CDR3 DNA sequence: TGTGCCAGCATCGACGGCCGGGGTGACAATGAGCAGTTCTTC. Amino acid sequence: CASIDGRGDNEQFF. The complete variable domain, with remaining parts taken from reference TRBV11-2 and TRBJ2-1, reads EAGVAQSPRYKIIEKRQSVAFWCNPISGHATLYWYQQILGQGPKLLIQFQNNGVVDDSQLPKDRFSAERLKGVDSTLKIQPAKLEDSAVYLCASIDGRGDNEQFFGPGTRLTVL.

The CDR3 spells CASSFVSGEQFF. CDR3 in DNA: TGTGCCAGCAGCTTTGTCAGTGGTGAGCAGTTCTTC. J is TRBJ2-1 and V is TRBV7-6; D unclear. Per germline, CDR1 SGHVS and CDR2 FNYEAQ. V was shortened by 3 bases and J by 9 bases, with 9 bases between the two germline ends. The CDR3 runs to 12 residues.

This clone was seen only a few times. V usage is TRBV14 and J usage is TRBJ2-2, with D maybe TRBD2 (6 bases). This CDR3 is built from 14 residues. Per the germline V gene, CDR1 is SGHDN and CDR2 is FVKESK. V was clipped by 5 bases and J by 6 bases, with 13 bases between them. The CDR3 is CASSLRLASGELFF. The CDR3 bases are TGTGCCAGCAGCTTACGGCTAGCGTCCGGGGAGCTGTTTTTT.

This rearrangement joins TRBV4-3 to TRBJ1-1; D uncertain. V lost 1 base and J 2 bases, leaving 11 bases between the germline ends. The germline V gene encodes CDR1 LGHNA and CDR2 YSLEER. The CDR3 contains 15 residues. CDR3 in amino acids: CASSQATASNTEAFF. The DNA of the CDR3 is TGCGCCAGCAGCCAAGCCACAGCCTCTAACACTGAAGCTTTCTTT.

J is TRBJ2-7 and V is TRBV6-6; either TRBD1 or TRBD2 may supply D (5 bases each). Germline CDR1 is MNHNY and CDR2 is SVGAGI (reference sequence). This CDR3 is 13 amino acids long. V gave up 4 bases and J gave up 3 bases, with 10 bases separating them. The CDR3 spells CASSFRDGYEQYF. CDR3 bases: TGTGCCAGCAGTTTCCGGGACGGCTACGAGCAGTACTTC.

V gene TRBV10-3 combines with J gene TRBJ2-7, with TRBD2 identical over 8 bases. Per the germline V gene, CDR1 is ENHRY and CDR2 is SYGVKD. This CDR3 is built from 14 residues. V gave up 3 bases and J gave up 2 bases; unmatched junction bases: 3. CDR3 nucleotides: TGTGCCATCAGTGACCCGGGGGGGGCCTACGAGCAGTACTTC. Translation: CAISDPGGAYEQYF.

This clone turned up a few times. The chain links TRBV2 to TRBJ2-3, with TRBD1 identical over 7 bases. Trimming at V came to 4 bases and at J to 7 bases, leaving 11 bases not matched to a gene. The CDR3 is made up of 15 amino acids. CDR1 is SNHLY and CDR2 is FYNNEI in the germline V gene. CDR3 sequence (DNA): TGTGCCAGCAGTGGAGACAGGGACGGCAGGAATACGCAGTATTTT. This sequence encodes CASSGDRDGRNTQYF.

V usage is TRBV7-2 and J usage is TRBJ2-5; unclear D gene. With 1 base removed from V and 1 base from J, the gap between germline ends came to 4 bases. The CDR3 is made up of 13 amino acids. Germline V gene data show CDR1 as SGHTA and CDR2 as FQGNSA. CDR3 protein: CASSLVPQETQYF. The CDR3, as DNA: TGTGCCAGCAGCTTAGTCCCCCAAGAGACCCAGTACTTC.

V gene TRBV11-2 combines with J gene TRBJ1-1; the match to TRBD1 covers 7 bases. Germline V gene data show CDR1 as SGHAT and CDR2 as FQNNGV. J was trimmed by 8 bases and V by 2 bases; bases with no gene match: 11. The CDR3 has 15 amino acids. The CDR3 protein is CASSLTGTPGGEAFF. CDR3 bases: TGTGCCAGCAGCTTAACAGGGACCCCAGGGGGAGAAGCTTTCTTT. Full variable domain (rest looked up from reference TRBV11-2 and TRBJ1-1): EAGVAQSPRYKIIEKRQSVAFWCNPISGHATLYWYQQILGQGPKLLIQFQNNGVVDDSQLPKDRFSAERLKGVDSTLKIQPAKLEDSAVYLCASSLTGTPGGEAFFGQGTRLTVV.

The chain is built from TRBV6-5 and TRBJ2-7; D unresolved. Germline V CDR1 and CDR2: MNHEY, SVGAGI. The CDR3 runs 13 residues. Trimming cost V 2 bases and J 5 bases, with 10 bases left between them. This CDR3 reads CASSYPGRHEQYF. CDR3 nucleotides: TGTGCCAGCAGTTACCCAGGCCGGCACGAGCAGTACTTC.

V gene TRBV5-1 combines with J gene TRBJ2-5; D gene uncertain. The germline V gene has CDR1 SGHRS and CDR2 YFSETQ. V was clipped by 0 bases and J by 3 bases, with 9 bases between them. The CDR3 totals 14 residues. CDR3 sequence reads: CASSLEVWKETQYF. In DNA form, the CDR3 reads TGCGCCAGCAGCTTGGAGGTGTGGAAAGAGACCCAGTACTTC.